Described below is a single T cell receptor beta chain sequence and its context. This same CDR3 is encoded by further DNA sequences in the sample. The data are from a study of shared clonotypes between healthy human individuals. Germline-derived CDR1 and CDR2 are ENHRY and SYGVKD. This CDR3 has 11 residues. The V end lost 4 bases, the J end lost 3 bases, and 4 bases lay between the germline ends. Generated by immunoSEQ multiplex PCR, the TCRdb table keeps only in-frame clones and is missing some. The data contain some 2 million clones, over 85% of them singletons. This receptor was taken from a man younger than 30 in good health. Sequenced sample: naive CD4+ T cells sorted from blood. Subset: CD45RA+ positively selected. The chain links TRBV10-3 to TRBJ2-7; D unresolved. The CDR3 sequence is CAISGGYEQYF. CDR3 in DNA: TGTGCCATCAGTGGCGGCTACGAGCAGTACTTC.